The 21 T cell receptor beta chains listed next were all sequenced from one sample in a study of blood T cells in healthy people across ages. Through a sample-barcoded 5' primer and a J-beta primer mix, a second PCR was run for roughly 7 to 11 cycles. TCRdb reprocessed the 5' RACE reads via MiXCR and lists one record per CDR3 protein. The sample includes about 730,000 distinct CDR3 sequences, approximately 43% of them seen just once. The sequenced material came from blood. The receptors were sampled from a woman aged 55-75 years in good health.

The rearrangement joins TRBV5-1 to TRBJ2-6; D uncertain. V lost 4 bases and J lost 1, with 27 bases in between. This CDR3 is built from 21 residues. CDR1 and CDR2 from the germline V gene are SGHRS and YFSETQ. The CDR3 DNA is TGCGCCAGCAGCAACCCGGCGCCCGTGTATGGGTCCGAATCTGGGGCCAACGTCCTGACTTTC. It specifies CASSNPAPVYGSESGANVLTF.

This clonotype was recorded a few times. V is TRBV4-1 and J is TRBJ1-2; 7 positions agree with TRBD1. V shed 0 bases and J 3 bases; nucleotides not matched to a gene: 7. Germline V CDR1 and CDR2: MGHRA, YSYEKL. This CDR3 is 16 amino acids long. CDR3 protein: CASSQDQGEGYYGYTF. The CDR3 nucleotides are TGCGCCAGCAGCCAAGATCAGGGGGAGGGATACTATGGCTACACCTTC.

This clonotype was seen a handful of times. This chain uses TRBV20-1 with TRBJ2-6; possible D gene TRBD1, 6 bases. Trimming cost V 1 base and J 0 bases, with 13 bases left between them. CDR3 size: 17 residues. Germline V gene lookup returns CDR1 DFQATT and CDR2 SNEGSKA (reference sequence). The CDR3 bases are TGCAGTGCTAGAGCAGGGACAAGCCGCTCTGGGGCCAACGTCCTGACTTTC. Translating gives CSARAGTSRSGANVLTF.

This clonotype appeared many times. This chain links TRBV29-1 with TRBJ2-1, with TRBD1 identical over 12 bases. Unmatched junction bases numbered 11, after V lost 8 bases and J lost 6 bases. Germline V CDR1 and CDR2: SQVTM, ANQGSEA. The CDR3 runs 15 residues. The CDR3 sequence: CSTPGQGAGRNEQFF. For the CDR3, the DNA is TGCAGCACCCCGGGACAGGGGGCCGGACGCAATGAGCAGTTCTTC.

This chain connects TRBV6-5 to TRBJ1-1; D may be TRBD1 (6 bases). The CDR3 is 15 amino acids. V was trimmed by 0 bases and J by 1 base, leaving 9 bases between them. Looked up from germline, CDR1 is MNHEY and CDR2 is SVGAGI. The DNA for the CDR3 is TGTGCCAGCAGTTACTCGGGGACAAGGAACACTGAAGCTTTCTTT. The encoded protein is CASSYSGTRNTEAFF.

The chain links TRBV7-2 to TRBJ2-3; 8 bases line up with TRBD1. Trimming removed 1 base from V and 6 bases from J; junction bases left unmatched: 9. CDR1 and CDR2 from the germline V gene are SGHTA and FQGNSA. CDR3 length: 16 amino acids. DNA of the CDR3: TGTGCCAGCAGCTTAGTCGCCCAGGGGGCCGGGGATACGCAGTATTTT. Protein: CASSLVAQGAGDTQYF.

This clonotype was counted between two and nine times. The gene calls are TRBV2 and TRBJ2-3, with D tentatively TRBD1 (6 bases). The CDR3 extends over 14 amino acids. Deletions cut 5 bases from V and 4 bases from J, with 13 bases between. The V gene's germline CDR1 is SNHLY and CDR2 FYNNEI. The CDR3 region has the DNA TGTGCCAGCAGTTCAGACAGGATGCCAGATACGCAGTATTTT. It yields the protein CASSSDRMPDTQYF.

The J gene is TRBJ2-7, the V gene TRBV7-2, with 10 bases identical to TRBD1. This CDR3 is 15 amino acids long. V was clipped by 5 bases and J by 4 bases; unmatched bases: 8. Germline CDR1 and CDR2: SGHTA and FQGNSA. The CDR3: CASSLRDRGWYEQYF. In DNA form, the CDR3 reads TGTGCCAGCAGCCTCCGGGACAGGGGTTGGTACGAGCAGTACTTC.

This chain uses TRBV18 with TRBJ2-7; 9 bases map to TRBD2. V was clipped by 4 bases and J by 5 bases; unmatched bases: 3. This CDR3 region has 13 residues. The germline V gene encodes CDR1 KGHSH and CDR2 LQKENI. CDR3 in DNA: TGTGCCAGCTCACTAGGGACTAGCAACGAGCAGTACTTC. Amino acids: CASSLGTSNEQYF.

This clonotype showed up many times. The chain has TRBV7-2 and TRBJ2-7, with 7 bases lining up with TRBD1. The CDR3 consists of 15 residues. Germline V CDR1 and CDR2: SGHTA, FQGNSA. V lost 3 bases to trimming and J lost 1 base; unmatched junction nucleotides: 6. In DNA form, the CDR3 reads TGTGCCAGCAGCTTTTCGAGACAGGGTTCCTACGAGCAGTACTTC. This encodes CASSFSRQGSYEQYF. Variable domain in full (rest from reference TRBV7-2 and TRBJ2-7): GAGVSQSPSNKVTEKGKDVELRCDPISGHTALYWYRQSLGQGLEFLIYFQGNSAPDKSGLPSDRFSAERTGGSVSTLTIQRTQQEDSAVYLCASSFSRQGSYEQYFGPGTRLTVT.

This clonotype was seen a handful of times. The J gene is TRBJ2-7, the V gene TRBV20-1, with 10 bases fitting TRBD1. V trimming: 4 bases; J trimming: 2 bases; junction bases outside the gene matches: 11. CDR1 and CDR2 (germline): DFQATT, SNEGSKA (reference sequence). This CDR3 has 16 residues. The CDR3 coding sequence is TGCAGTGCTAAAAATTGGGGACAGGGGTCGACCTACGAGCAGTACTTC. Translating it yields CSAKNWGQGSTYEQYF.

V usage is TRBV5-5 and J usage is TRBJ2-7, with 7 nucleotides matching TRBD1. The CDR3 consists of 16 residues. The junction had 12 bases not matched to a gene; V was cut back by 0 bases and J by 6 bases. Germline loops: CDR1 SGHKS, CDR2 YYEKEE (reference sequence). As DNA, the CDR3 is TGTGCCAGCAGCTTGGCCCCTACAGGGGCGGGCGTCGAGCAGTACTTC. Translated: CASSLAPTGAGVEQYF.

The chain carries TRBV28 and TRBJ2-3, with D maybe TRBD1 (7 bases). V lost 5 bases and J 3 bases, leaving 12 bases between the germline ends. This CDR3 is built from 14 residues. Germline V gene data show CDR1 as MDHEN and CDR2 as SYDVKM. The CDR3 here is CASSKQGRTDTQYF. CDR3 coding DNA: TGTGCCAGCAGTAAACAGGGGAGGACAGATACGCAGTATTTT.

This clonotype has only a few counts. The V and J genes are TRBV29-1 and TRBJ1-4; 8 nucleotides agree with TRBD1. The V and J ends lost 7 bases and 8 bases, in that order; junction bases with no gene match: 9. The CDR3 is 13 amino acids. The V gene's germline CDR1 is SQVTM and CDR2 ANQGSEA. The CDR3 DNA is TGCAGCGCCCAGGGGGCTGATGGCGAAAAACTGTTTTTT. This sequence encodes CSAQGADGEKLFF.

V usage is TRBV2 and J usage is TRBJ1-2; D gene uncertain. The germline gives CDR1 SNHLY, CDR2 FYNNEI. This CDR3 contains 15 residues. Trimming took off 4 bases at V and 3 bases at J, with 15 bases between the two ends. CDR3 residues: CASSGRGLGYYGYTF. The CDR3 nucleotides read TGTGCCAGCAGTGGCCGGGGTTTAGGGTACTATGGCTACACCTTC.

CDR3 residues: CSVWSGTEETQYF. CDR3 nucleotide sequence: TGCAGCGTTTGGAGTGGGACTGAAGAGACCCAGTACTTC. The gene calls are TRBV29-1 and TRBJ2-5; weak D call: TRBD2 (6 bases). CDR1 is SQVTM, CDR2 ANQGSEA, per germline. This CDR3 region has 13 residues. The germline V and J ends were trimmed by 5 bases and 3 bases, with 13 bases remaining between them.

This clonotype was counted at least ten times. V usage is TRBV5-1 and J usage is TRBJ2-7, with TRBD1 matching 7 bases. Per the germline V gene, CDR1 is SGHRS and CDR2 is YFSETQ. The length of the CDR3 is 14 residues. V lost 4 bases and J lost 4; bases outside the gene matches: 8. The CDR3 here is CASSTSRDSYEQYF. The CDR3 DNA is TGCGCCAGCAGCACGTCCCGGGACAGTTACGAGCAGTACTTC.

In nucleotides, the CDR3 is TGTGCCAGCGGGACTAGCGGGAAAGAGACCCAGTACTTC. This translates into CASGTSGKETQYF. The rearrangement joins TRBV25-1 to TRBJ2-5, with 13 bases that match TRBD2. The germline V gene encodes CDR1 MGHDK and CDR2 SYGVNS. With V trimmed by 8 bases and J by 3 bases, 0 bases remained unmatched. The CDR3 consists of 13 residues.

This chain links TRBV30 with TRBJ1-2, with 7 bases lining up with TRBD1. Germline trimming cut 3 bases from V and 4 bases from J; bases unmatched to any gene: 20. Looked up from germline, CDR1 is GTSNPN and CDR2 is SVGIG (reference sequence). This CDR3 is built from 18 residues. The CDR3 DNA follows: TGTGCCTGGAGCCGCAGGGGGGACCCCAGGAGGGGTGCCTATGGCTACACCTTC. Its translation: CAWSRRGDPRRGAYGYTF. Filled out from reference TRBV30 and TRBJ1-2, the complete variable domain reads SQTIHQWPATLVQPVGSPLSLECTVEGTSNPNLYWYRQAAGRGLQLLFYSVGIGQISSEVPQNLSASRPQDRQFILSSKKLLLSDSGFYLCAWSRRGDPRRGAYGYTFGSGTRLTVV.

This sequence joins TRBV12-3 or TRBV12-4 and TRBJ2-7; weak D call: TRBD2 (5 bases). Trimming took off 3 bases at V and 0 bases at J, with 12 bases between the two ends. There are 15 residues in the CDR3. The CDR3 DNA follows: TGTGCCAGCAGTTTTTTGAGGGAGAGCTCCTACGAGCAGTACTTC. This translates into CASSFLRESSYEQYF.

The gene calls are TRBV9 and TRBJ1-2, with D possibly matching TRBD1 (5 bases). The CDR3 spans 12 residues. CDR1 and CDR2 from the germline V gene are SGDLS and YYNGEE. Trimming removed 6 bases at V and 5 bases at J, with 11 bases between. The CDR3 region has the DNA TGTGCCAGCAAGGGGTCGGGGTATGGCTACACCTTC. This sequence encodes CASKGSGYGYTF.